The next 18 T cell receptor beta chains were all read from a single sample in a study of OX40 agonist ivuxolimab in advanced cancers. Sequenced by immunoSEQ multiplex PCR; TCRdb stores in-frame clones only, minus some. The table lists 25,000 or so clones, 75% to 90% of them singletons, with more than 9% in the top ten. The sample here was CD4+ or CD8+ T cells sorted from blood, taken in a trial of the OX40 agonist ivuxolimab. The receptors originated from an adult with an advanced solid tumor such as melanoma, head and neck, liver or kidney cancer.

V gene TRBV19 combines with J gene TRBJ1-1; D unresolved. The V gene's germline CDR1 is LNHDA and CDR2 SQIVND (reference sequence). The ends were cut back, 5 bases at V and 4 bases at J, with 17 bases in the middle. The CDR3 consists of 15 residues. The CDR3 loop is CASSPNYGSGTEAFF. CDR3 DNA sequence: TGTGCCAGTAGTCCCAATTATGGGTCGGGCACTGAAGCTTTCTTT. The variable domain in full, with the rest retrieved from reference TRBV19 and TRBJ1-1, is DGGITQSPKYLFRKEGQNVTLSCEQNLNHDAMYWYRQDPGQGLRLIYYSQIVNDFQKGDIAEGYSVSREKKESFPLTVTSAQKNPTAFYLCASSPNYGSGTEAFFGQGTRLTVV.

The chain carries TRBV2 and TRBJ1-5; no firm D call. V lost 6 bases and J 4 bases, leaving 4 bases between the germline ends. Germline V gene lookup returns CDR1 SNHLY and CDR2 FYNNEI. CDR3 length: 11 amino acids. The CDR3 DNA reads TGTGCCAGCAGCCTTAATCAGCCCCAGCATTTT. Amino acid sequence: CASSLNQPQHF.

Here the CDR3 DNA reads TGTGCCAGCAGCAAGGAGGTAGCGGGAGGGCCTTTGGCCTACAATGAGCAGTTCTTC. Translation gives CASSKEVAGGPLAYNEQFF. This chain uses TRBV7-9 with TRBJ2-1; 11 bases match TRBD2. V shed 5 bases and J 2 bases; nucleotides not matched to a gene: 14. CDR1 is SEHNR and CDR2 is FQNEAQ in the germline V gene (reference sequence). This CDR3 has 19 residues. Looking up the rest from reference TRBV7-9 and TRBJ2-1 gives the full variable domain: DTGVSQNPRHKITKRGQNVTFRCDPISEHNRLYWYRQTLGQGPEFLTYFQNEAQLEKSRLLSDRFSAERPKGSFSTLEIQRTEQGDSAMYLCASSKEVAGGPLAYNEQFFGPGTRLTVL.

The CDR3 bases are TGCGCCAGCAGCCCGGGACTATTGGGAAATGAGCAGTTCTTC. It translates to CASSPGLLGNEQFF. The V gene is TRBV4-1, the J gene TRBJ2-1, with TRBD2 identical over 7 bases. CDR3 length: 14 residues. Germline assignment: CDR1 MGHRA and CDR2 YSYEKL. The trim removed 4 bases at V and 7 bases at J, leaving 7 bases unmatched.

The J gene is TRBJ2-5, the V gene TRBV5-1, with no clear D. This CDR3 is built from 15 residues. CDR1 and CDR2 (germline): SGHRS, YFSETQ. Trimming cost V 0 bases and J 4 bases, with 13 bases left between them. The CDR3 region is CASSLVGQPGETQYF. Here the CDR3 DNA reads TGCGCCAGCAGCTTGGTAGGCCAGCCGGGAGAGACCCAGTACTTC.

The J gene is TRBJ2-5, the V gene TRBV7-9, with TRBD1 as a possible D gene (5 bases). V lost 0 bases, J lost 4 bases, and 6 bases lay in between. The CDR3 length is 13 residues. Germline lookup yields CDR1 SEHNR and CDR2 FQNEAQ (reference sequence). CDR3 nucleotides: TGTGCCAGCAGCTTAGCAGGGGTAGAGACCCAGTACTTC. It specifies CASSLAGVETQYF.

V and J are TRBV9 and TRBJ1-2; D is unresolved. Trimming shortened V by 3 bases and J by 1 base, and 7 bases separated the two germline ends. The CDR3 is 13 residues long. Germline V gene sequence: CDR1 SGDLS, CDR2 YYNGEE. The CDR3 here is CASSGGFNYGYTF. CDR3 nucleotides: TGTGCCAGCAGCGGGGGATTTAACTATGGCTACACCTTC.

This CDR3 is CASSSLRQGYNQPQHF. DNA of the CDR3: TGTGCCAGCAGTTCACTAAGACAGGGCTACAATCAGCCCCAGCATTTT. The chain recombines TRBV28 with TRBJ1-5, with 7 nucleotides matching TRBD1. Trimming removed 4 bases from V and 3 bases from J; junction bases left unmatched: 9. The CDR3 extends over 16 amino acids. CDR1 is MDHEN, CDR2 SYDVKM, per germline.

CDR3 sequence reads: CASTRTGDSYNEQFF. DNA of the CDR3: TGCGCCAGCACGCGGACGGGAGACTCCTACAATGAGCAGTTCTTC. V gene TRBV5-1 combines with J gene TRBJ2-1; D perhaps matches TRBD2 (6 bases). V shed 6 bases and J shed 0 bases, with 13 bases lying between them. Germline values: CDR1 SGHRS, CDR2 YFSETQ. The CDR3 covers 15 residues.

The rearrangement uses TRBV5-1 and TRBJ1-1, with D possibly TRBD1 on 5 matching bases. V shed 4 bases and J shed 1 base, with 8 bases lying between them. Per germline, CDR1 SGHRS and CDR2 YFSETQ. The CDR3 has 13 amino acids. The CDR3 protein is CASSNTGNTEAFF. In DNA form, the CDR3 reads TGCGCCAGCAGCAACACAGGGAACACTGAAGCTTTCTTT. The full variable domain, rest sourced from reference TRBV5-1 and TRBJ1-1, is KAGVTQTPRYLIKTRGQQVTLSCSPISGHRSVSWYQQTPGQGLQFLFEYFSETQRNKGNFPGRFSGRQFSNSRSEMNVSTLELGDSALYLCASSNTGNTEAFFGQGTRLTVV.

This clone was observed once. The chain is built from TRBV19 and TRBJ2-1, with TRBD1 as a possible D gene (5 bases). CDR3 size: 12 residues. Trimming removed 10 bases at V and 4 bases at J, with 11 bases between. The germline V gene encodes CDR1 LNHDA and CDR2 SQIVND (reference sequence). The CDR3 DNA reads as TGTGCCACAACGACAGCTTACAATGAGCAGTTCTTC. Translating gives CATTTAYNEQFF.

The V and J genes are TRBV27 and TRBJ1-2; no firm D call. CDR1 is MNHEY and CDR2 is SMNVEV in the germline V gene (reference sequence). V was cut by 5 bases and J by 8 bases, with 15 bases left in between. This CDR3 contains 13 residues. Here the CDR3 DNA reads TGTGCCAGCAGTCCATTGCGCCGGGGAGGCTACACCTTC. It encodes CASSPLRRGGYTF.

The V gene is TRBV6-5, the J gene TRBJ2-5; 12 bases are shared with TRBD2. The CDR3 covers 16 residues. V trimming: 4 bases; J trimming: 5 bases; junction bases outside the gene matches: 8. Per germline, CDR1 MNHEY and CDR2 SVGAGI. For the CDR3, the DNA is TGTGCCAGCAGTTCACTAGCGGGAGGTGTTGAGGAGACCCAGTACTTC. This translates into CASSSLAGGVEETQYF.

CDR3 DNA: TGTGCCAGCAGCTTGGGAGGGACTAGCGGGGAAGAGACCCAGTACTTC. This gives the protein CASSLGGTSGEETQYF. The chain recombines TRBV5-4 with TRBJ2-5; 13 positions agree with TRBD2. This CDR3 is 16 amino acids long. Germline V gives CDR1 SGHNT, CDR2 YYREEE (reference sequence). The J segment lost 3 bases and the V segment lost 0 bases, leaving 2 bases of the junction unmatched.

The genes are TRBV4-1 and TRBJ2-2; 10 bases map to TRBD1. The CDR3 is 17 amino acids. With 5 bases clipped from V and 1 base from J, the junction kept 7 bases outside the gene matches. Germline CDR1 and CDR2: MGHRA and YSYEKL. CDR3 DNA sequence: TGCGCCAGCAGCGACGACAGGGGGCGATTGAACACCGGGGAGCTGTTTTTT. Translation: CASSDDRGRLNTGELFF.

V and J are TRBV19 and TRBJ2-6; 8 bases match TRBD1. V was pared by 10 bases and J by 0 bases, with 8 bases of the junction left unmatched. Germline CDR1 LNHDA, CDR2 SQIVND (reference sequence). The CDR3 runs 16 residues. The CDR3 nucleotides read TGTGCCACATCCGGCACAGGGGGCTCTGGGGCCAACGTCCTGACTTTC. This gives the protein CATSGTGGSGANVLTF. Variable domain in full (rest from reference TRBV19 and TRBJ2-6): DGGITQSPKYLFRKEGQNVTLSCEQNLNHDAMYWYRQDPGQGLRLIYYSQIVNDFQKGDIAEGYSVSREKKESFPLTVTSAQKNPTAFYLCATSGTGGSGANVLTFGAGSRLTVL.

The rearrangement joins TRBV7-6 to TRBJ2-1, with D maybe TRBD2 (6 bases). Germline V gene sequence: CDR1 SGHVS, CDR2 FNYEAQ. V was pared by 3 bases and J by 3 bases, with 12 bases between. CDR3 length: 15 residues. The CDR3 protein is CASSLTGVGYNEQFF. CDR3 in DNA: TGTGCCAGCAGCTTGACGGGAGTGGGCTACAATGAGCAGTTCTTC.

The chain employs TRBV18 and TRBJ2-7, with a possible D match to TRBD1 (6 bases). The V end lost 3 bases, the J end lost 3 bases, and 12 bases lay between the germline ends. Germline assignment: CDR1 KGHSH and CDR2 LQKENI. This CDR3 contains 14 residues. The CDR3 sequence: CASSPGTLDYEQYF. The CDR3 nucleotides read TGTGCCAGCTCACCTGGGACACTGGACTACGAGCAGTACTTC. The whole variable domain, remainder taken from reference TRBV18 and TRBJ2-7, is NAGVMQNPRHLVRRRGQEARLRCSPMKGHSHVYWYRQLPEEGLKFMVYLQKENIIDESGMPKERFSAEFPKEGPSILRIQQVVRGDSAAYFCASSPGTLDYEQYFGPGTRLTVT.